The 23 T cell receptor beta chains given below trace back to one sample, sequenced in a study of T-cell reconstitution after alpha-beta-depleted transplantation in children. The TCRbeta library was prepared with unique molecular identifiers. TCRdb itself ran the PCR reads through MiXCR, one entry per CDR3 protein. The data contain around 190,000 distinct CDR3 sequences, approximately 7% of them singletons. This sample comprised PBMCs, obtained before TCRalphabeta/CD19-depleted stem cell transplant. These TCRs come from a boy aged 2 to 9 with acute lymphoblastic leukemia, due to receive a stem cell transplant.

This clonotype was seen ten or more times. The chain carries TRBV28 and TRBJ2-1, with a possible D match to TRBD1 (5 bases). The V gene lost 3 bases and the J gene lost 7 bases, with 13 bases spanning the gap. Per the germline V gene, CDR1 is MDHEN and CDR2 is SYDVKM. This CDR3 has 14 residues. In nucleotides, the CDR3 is TGTGCCAGCAGTTTTTTTCCAGGGATGAATGAGCAGTTCTTC. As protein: CASSFFPGMNEQFF.

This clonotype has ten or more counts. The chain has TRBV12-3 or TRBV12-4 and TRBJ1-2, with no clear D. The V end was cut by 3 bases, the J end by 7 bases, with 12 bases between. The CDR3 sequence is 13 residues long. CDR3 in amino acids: CASSFSSGSGYTF. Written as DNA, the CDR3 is TGTGCCAGCAGTTTTTCCAGCGGCTCTGGCTACACCTTC.

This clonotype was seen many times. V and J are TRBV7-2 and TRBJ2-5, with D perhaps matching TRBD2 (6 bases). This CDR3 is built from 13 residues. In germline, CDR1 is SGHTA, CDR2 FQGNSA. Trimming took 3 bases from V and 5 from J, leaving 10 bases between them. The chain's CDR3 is CASSFSGVETQYF. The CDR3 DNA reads TGTGCCAGCAGCTTTAGCGGAGTGGAGACCCAGTACTTC.

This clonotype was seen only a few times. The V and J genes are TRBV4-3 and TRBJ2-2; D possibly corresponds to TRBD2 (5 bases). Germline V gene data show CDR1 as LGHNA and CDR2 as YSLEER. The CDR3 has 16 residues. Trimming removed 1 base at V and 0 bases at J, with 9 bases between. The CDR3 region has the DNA TGCGCCAGCAGCCAAGCTGGCGGGCCGAACACCGGGGAGCTGTTTTTT. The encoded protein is CASSQAGGPNTGELFF.

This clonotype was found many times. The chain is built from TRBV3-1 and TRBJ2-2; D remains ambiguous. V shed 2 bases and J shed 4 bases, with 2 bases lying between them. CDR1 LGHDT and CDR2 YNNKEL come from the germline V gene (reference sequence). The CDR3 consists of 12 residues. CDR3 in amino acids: CASSQTTGELFF. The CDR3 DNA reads TGTGCCAGCAGCCAAACCACCGGGGAGCTGTTTTTT.

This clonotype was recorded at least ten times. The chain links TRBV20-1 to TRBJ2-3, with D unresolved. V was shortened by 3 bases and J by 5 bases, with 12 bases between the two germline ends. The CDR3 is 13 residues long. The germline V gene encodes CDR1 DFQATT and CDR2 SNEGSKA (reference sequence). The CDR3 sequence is CSARGLVIDTQYF. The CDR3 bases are TGCAGTGCTAGGGGATTAGTGATAGATACGCAGTATTTT.

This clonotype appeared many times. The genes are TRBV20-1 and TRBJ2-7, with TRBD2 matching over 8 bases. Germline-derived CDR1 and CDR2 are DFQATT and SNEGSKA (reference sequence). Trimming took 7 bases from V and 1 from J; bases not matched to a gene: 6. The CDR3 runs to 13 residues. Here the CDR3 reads CSGRPSGSYEQYF. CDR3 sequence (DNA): TGCAGTGGCAGGCCTAGCGGGTCCTACGAGCAGTACTTC.

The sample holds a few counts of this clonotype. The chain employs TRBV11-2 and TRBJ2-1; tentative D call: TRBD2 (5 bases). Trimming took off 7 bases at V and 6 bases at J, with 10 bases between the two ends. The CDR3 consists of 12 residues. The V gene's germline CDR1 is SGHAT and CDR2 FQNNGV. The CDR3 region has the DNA TGTGCCAGCACCCTCGGGGTCAATGAGCAGTTCTTC. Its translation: CASTLGVNEQFF.

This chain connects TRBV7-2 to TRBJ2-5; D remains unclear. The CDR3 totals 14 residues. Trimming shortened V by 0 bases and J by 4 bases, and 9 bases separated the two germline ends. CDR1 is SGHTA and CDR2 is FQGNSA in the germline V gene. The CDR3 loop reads CASSLAWTGETQYF. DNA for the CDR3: TGTGCCAGCAGCTTAGCTTGGACGGGAGAGACCCAGTACTTC.

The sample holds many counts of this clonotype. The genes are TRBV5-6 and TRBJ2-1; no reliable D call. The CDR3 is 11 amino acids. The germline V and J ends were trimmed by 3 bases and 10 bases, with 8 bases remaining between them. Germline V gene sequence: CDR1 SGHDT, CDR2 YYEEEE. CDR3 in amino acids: CASSSTKEQFF. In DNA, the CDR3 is TGTGCCAGCAGCTCCACCAAAGAGCAGTTCTTC.

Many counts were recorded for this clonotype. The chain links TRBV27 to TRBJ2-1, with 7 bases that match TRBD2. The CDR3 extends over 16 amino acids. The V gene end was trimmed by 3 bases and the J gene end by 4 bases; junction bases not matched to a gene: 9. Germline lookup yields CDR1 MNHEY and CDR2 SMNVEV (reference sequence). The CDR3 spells CASSLAVGGKYNEQFF. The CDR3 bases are TGTGCCAGCAGTTTGGCGGTCGGGGGGAAGTACAATGAGCAGTTCTTC.

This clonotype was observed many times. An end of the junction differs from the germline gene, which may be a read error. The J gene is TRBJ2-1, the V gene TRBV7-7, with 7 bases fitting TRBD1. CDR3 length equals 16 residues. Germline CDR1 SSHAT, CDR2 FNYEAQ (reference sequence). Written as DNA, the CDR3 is TGTGCTAGCAGCCTAGGGACAGCCCTCTCCTACAATGAGCAGTTCTTC. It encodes CASSLGTALSYNEQFF.

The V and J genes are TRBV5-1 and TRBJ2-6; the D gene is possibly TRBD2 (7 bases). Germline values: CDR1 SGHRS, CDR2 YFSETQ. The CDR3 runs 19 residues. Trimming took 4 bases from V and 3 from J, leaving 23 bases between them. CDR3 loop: CASSLMGGGYRNGANVLTF. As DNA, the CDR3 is TGCGCCAGCAGCCTTATGGGGGGGGGCTACCGGAATGGGGCCAACGTCCTGACTTTC.

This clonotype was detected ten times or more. The CDR3 DNA reads TGCAGCGTTGCGGGAGATACGAACACCGGGGAGCTGTTTTTT. This sequence encodes CSVAGDTNTGELFF. The chain combines TRBV29-1 with TRBJ2-2; TRBD2 might be the D (6 bases). The CDR3 length is 14 residues. Trimming left V 4 bases short and J 0 bases short, with 9 bases between. The germline V gene encodes CDR1 SQVTM and CDR2 ANQGSEA.

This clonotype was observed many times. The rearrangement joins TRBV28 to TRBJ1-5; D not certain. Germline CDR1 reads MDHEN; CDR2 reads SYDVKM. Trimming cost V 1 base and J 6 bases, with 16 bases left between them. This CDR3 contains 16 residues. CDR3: CASSLSGPGRVQPQHF. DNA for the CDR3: TGTGCCAGCAGTTTATCCGGGCCAGGCCGGGTTCAGCCCCAGCATTTT.

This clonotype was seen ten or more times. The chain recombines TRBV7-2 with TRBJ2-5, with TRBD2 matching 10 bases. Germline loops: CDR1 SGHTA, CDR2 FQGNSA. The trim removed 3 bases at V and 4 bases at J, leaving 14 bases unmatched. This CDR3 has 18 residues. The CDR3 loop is CASSFGALAGASRETQYF. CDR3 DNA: TGTGCCAGCAGCTTTGGCGCTCTAGCGGGAGCCTCCAGAGAGACCCAGTACTTC.

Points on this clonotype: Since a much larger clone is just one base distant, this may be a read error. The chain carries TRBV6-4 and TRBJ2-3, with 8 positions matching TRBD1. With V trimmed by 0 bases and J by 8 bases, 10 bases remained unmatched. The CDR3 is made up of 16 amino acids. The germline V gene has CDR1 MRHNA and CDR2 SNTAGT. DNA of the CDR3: TGTGCCAGCAGTGACTCGCAGGGGCCCGACAGGGGTACGCAGTATTTT. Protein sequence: CASSDSQGPDRGTQYF.

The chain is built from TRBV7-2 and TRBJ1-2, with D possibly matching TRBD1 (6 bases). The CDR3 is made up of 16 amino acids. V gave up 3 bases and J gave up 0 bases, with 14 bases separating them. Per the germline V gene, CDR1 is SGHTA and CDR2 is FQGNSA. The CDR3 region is CASSFGRQAPNYGYTF. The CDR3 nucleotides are TGTGCCAGCAGCTTCGGACGACAGGCCCCTAACTATGGCTACACCTTC.

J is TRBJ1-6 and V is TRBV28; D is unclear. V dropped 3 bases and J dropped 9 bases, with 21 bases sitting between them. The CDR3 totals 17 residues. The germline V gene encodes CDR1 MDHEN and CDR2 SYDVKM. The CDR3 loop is CASSFPPELSGISPLHF. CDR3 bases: TGTGCCAGCAGTTTTCCCCCTGAGTTGAGTGGGATTTCACCCCTCCACTTT.

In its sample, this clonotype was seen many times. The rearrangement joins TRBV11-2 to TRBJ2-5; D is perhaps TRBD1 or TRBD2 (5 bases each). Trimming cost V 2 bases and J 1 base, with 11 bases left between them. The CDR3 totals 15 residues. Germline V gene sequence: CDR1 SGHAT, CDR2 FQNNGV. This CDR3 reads CASSLSVGTQETQYF. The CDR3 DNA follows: TGTGCCAGCAGCTTAAGTGTAGGGACCCAAGAGACCCAGTACTTC.

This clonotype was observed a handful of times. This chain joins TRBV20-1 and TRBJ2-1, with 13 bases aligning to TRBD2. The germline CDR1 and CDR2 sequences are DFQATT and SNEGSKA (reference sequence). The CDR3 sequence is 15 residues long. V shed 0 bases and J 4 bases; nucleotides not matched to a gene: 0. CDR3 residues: CSAREGLAGYNEQFF. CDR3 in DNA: TGCAGTGCTAGAGAGGGACTAGCGGGATACAATGAGCAGTTCTTC.

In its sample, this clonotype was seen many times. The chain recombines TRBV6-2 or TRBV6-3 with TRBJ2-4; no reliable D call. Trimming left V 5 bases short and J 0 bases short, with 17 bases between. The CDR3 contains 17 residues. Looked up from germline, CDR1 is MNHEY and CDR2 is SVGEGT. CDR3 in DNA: TGTGCCAGCAGTAAACCTCGGACCCTACTAGCCAAAAACATTCAGTACTTC. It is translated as CASSKPRTLLAKNIQYF.

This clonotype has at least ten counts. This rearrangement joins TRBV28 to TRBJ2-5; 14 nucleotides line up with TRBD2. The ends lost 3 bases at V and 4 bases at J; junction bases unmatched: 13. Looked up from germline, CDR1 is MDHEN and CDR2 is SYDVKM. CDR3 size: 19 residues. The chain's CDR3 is CASSLGLAGVGGSLETQYF. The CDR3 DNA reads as TGTGCCAGCAGTTTGGGACTAGCGGGAGTAGGCGGCTCATTAGAGACCCAGTACTTC.